This T cell receptor (beta chain) was documented in a study of T cells of healthy individuals. This clonotype was recorded many times. The ends were cut back, 6 bases at V and 5 bases at J, with 13 bases in the middle. From germline, CDR1 is SEHNR and CDR2 FQNEAQ (reference sequence). This CDR3 has 14 residues. MiXCR was run by TCRdb on the 5' RACE reads, yielding one entry per CDR3 protein. The sample gives around 90,000 distinct CDR3 sequences, approximately 4.7% of which show up once; roughly 7.1% is in the top ten. The source is a female donor in good health. The V gene is TRBV7-9, the J gene TRBJ2-2; D may match TRBD1 or TRBD2 (5 bases each). The CDR3 DNA reads as TGTGCCAGCAGTTCTATGGGGGAGACCGGGGAGCTGTTTTTT. Protein sequence: CASSSMGETGELFF.